The clone carrying this TCR beta chain was seen a few times. Unique molecular identifiers were incorporated when the TCRbeta library was constructed. TCRdb redid the calling of the PCR reads with MiXCR, one entry per CDR3 protein. Counted here are about 400,000 distinct CDR3 sequences, roughly 20% occurring once; the ten biggest clones make up 3.8%. These data belong to a study of T-cell reconstitution after alpha-beta-depleted transplantation in children. The sample in question was PBMCs from the stem cell graft donor, obtained from the stem cell graft. This clonotype was sampled from a human donor who donated a stem cell graft to a child with acute myeloid leukemia.

CDR3 DNA: TGTGCCAGCAGTCCTTTAGCGGGGACGAACAATGAGCAGTTCTTC. Amino acids: CASSPLAGTNNEQFF. The genes are TRBV7-2 and TRBJ2-1; 8 bases align to TRBD2. The CDR3 totals 15 residues. From germline, CDR1 is SGHTA and CDR2 FQGNSA. V lost 6 bases, J lost 5 bases, and 9 bases stayed unmatched.